The 2 T cell receptor beta chains listed next were all sequenced from one sample in a study of T cell responses to AZD1222 COVID-19 vaccine. TCRdb's table, derived via immunoSEQ multiplex PCR, lists solely in-frame clones and lacks some. Altogether around 110,000 clones are present, roughly 93% being singletons, with the ten largest covering more than 1.5%. Sequences were derived from peripheral blood, sampled 28 days after the second AZD1222 dose. The receptors stem from an adult who received the AZD1222 COVID-19 vaccine.

Here the CDR3 reads CASSERPGLAGGEQFF. The DNA of the CDR3 is TGTGCCAGCAGCGAGCGACCGGGACTAGCGGGGGGTGAGCAGTTCTTC. This rearrangement joins TRBV2 to TRBJ2-1; TRBD2 agrees at 15 bases. The junction had 9 bases not matched to a gene; V was cut back by 6 bases and J by 9 bases. The CDR3 sequence is 16 residues long. Germline V CDR1 and CDR2: SNHLY, FYNNEI.

The chain carries TRBV4-1 and TRBJ2-7; 7 nucleotides match TRBD1. Germline assignment: CDR1 MGHRA and CDR2 YSYEKL. The CDR3 extends over 16 amino acids. Trimming took 2 bases from V and 5 from J; bases not matched to a gene: 12. As DNA, the CDR3 is TGCGCCAGCAGCCAATATTTGGGACAGAGTCTCCACGAGCAGTACTTC. As protein: CASSQYLGQSLHEQYF.